One T cell receptor beta chain is described in this entry. Its antigen is not known. This entry comes from a study of T cell responses to AZD1222 COVID-19 vaccine. The overall study: The analysis combined second doses at about 4 or about 12 weeks. Study-wide findings and caveats: Repertoires were sampled only after the peak T cell response. Clonal diversity was possibly underestimated, and white British individuals and females predominated among donors. Spike-specific TCR breadth and depth rose after two AZD1222 doses.

Profiled with immunoSEQ multiplex PCR; TCRdb holds only in-frame clones, not every one. The table lists 180,000 or so clones, 70% to 90% of them singletons, with 7.7% in the top ten. Trimming removed 0 bases from V and 4 bases from J; junction bases left unmatched: 10. Germline V gene sequence: CDR1 SNHLY, CDR2 FYNNEI. The CDR3 runs 18 residues. Here the sequenced sample was peripheral blood, taken on day 0 of AZD1222 vaccination. The clonotype was recovered from an adult in good health. The rearrangement joins TRBV2 to TRBJ2-3; 10 bases line up with TRBD2. CDR3 residues: CASSEARLAGVPPDTQYF. The CDR3 DNA follows: TGTGCCAGCAGTGAAGCCAGGCTAGCGGGGGTACCCCCAGATACGCAGTATTTT.